Following are 5 T cell receptor beta chains from one sample sequenced in a study of cytomegalovirus exposure and HLA in healthy donors. 13 Jbeta primers and 60 Vbeta primers were used for the PCR. Profiling relied on immunoSEQ multiplex PCR, and the TCRdb table lists in-frame clones only, not all of them. The sample yields around 92,000 clones, roughly 80% seen once. Sequences were obtained from PBMCs. The receptor source for this set is a girl aged 2 to 9 in good health and CMV-seropositive.

This clone appeared once. This rearrangement joins TRBV25-1 to TRBJ2-1; D is undetermined. The V gene's germline CDR1 is MGHDK and CDR2 SYGVNS. Trimming cost V 2 bases and J 12 bases, with 14 bases left between them. The CDR3 contains 13 residues. CDR3 sequence: CASSELASVGQFF. The CDR3, as DNA: TGTGCCAGCAGTGAACTCGCCTCGGTCGGGCAGTTCTTC.

A few counts support this clone. This chain joins TRBV13 and TRBJ1-1, with D possibly matching TRBD1 (5 bases). V dropped 5 bases and J dropped 7 bases, with 11 bases sitting between them. There are 12 residues in the CDR3. Germline CDR1 and CDR2: PRHDT and FYEKMQ (reference sequence). CDR3 sequence reads: CASSQNGGEAFF. The CDR3 bases are TGTGCCAGCAGCCAGAACGGGGGTGAAGCTTTCTTT.

This clone was picked up one time. The chain uses TRBV5-1 and TRBJ2-3, with D perhaps matching TRBD1 (5 bases). Germline lookup yields CDR1 SGHRS and CDR2 YFSETQ. CDR3 length equals 15 residues. V lost 4 bases and J lost 0, with 12 bases in between. For the CDR3, the DNA is TGCGCCAGCAGCCCCGCGGACACCAGCACAGATACGCAGTATTTT. Protein: CASSPADTSTDTQYF.

The chain is built from TRBV18 and TRBJ2-1; D remains ambiguous. Looked up from germline, CDR1 is KGHSH and CDR2 is LQKENI. This CDR3 has 11 residues. V was shortened by 3 bases and J by 8 bases, with 5 bases between the two germline ends. The CDR3 loop is CASSPFDEQFF. The CDR3 nucleotides read TGTGCCAGCTCACCTTTCGATGAGCAGTTCTTC.

V usage is TRBV7-9 and J usage is TRBJ1-4; 7 bases align to TRBD1. The trim removed 6 bases at V and 8 bases at J, leaving 9 bases unmatched. The CDR3 contains 14 residues. Germline V gene data show CDR1 as SEHNR and CDR2 as FQNEAQ (reference sequence). Here the CDR3 reads CASRSSGGWEKLFF. Written as DNA, the CDR3 is TGTGCCAGCAGGAGCTCAGGGGGGTGGGAAAAACTGTTTTTT.